This TCR beta chain came from a study of blood T cell repertoires in COVID-19. CDR3 length: 13 residues. Trimming left V 7 bases short and J 5 bases short, with 14 bases between. The V gene's germline CDR1 is MNHEY and CDR2 SVGAGI. Assay: immunoSEQ multiplex PCR; the TCRdb copy retains only in-frame clones and omits some. Of about 320,000 clones listed, over 80% are singletons. This sequence was found in a woman aged 18-29 years who had recovered from COVID-19. The sample consisted of PBMCs or T cells enriched from blood (not recorded which). The genes are TRBV6-5 and TRBJ1-1; a weak D match, TRBD1 (5 bases). The DNA for the CDR3 is TGTGCCAGCACCGTAACGGGGGGAACTGAAGCTTTCTTT. Translation: CASTVTGGTEAFF.